This T cell receptor beta chain originates from a study of shared T cell receptors in the human thymus. The method was immunoSEQ multiplex PCR; TCRdb's version includes in-frame clones alone and lacks a portion of them. Altogether hundreds of thousands of clones are present, 75% to 85% being singletons, with the ten largest covering about 0.013%. The CDR3 spans 12 residues. Germline V CDR1 and CDR2: SQVTM, ANQGSEA. V was trimmed by 6 bases and J by 14 bases, leaving 22 bases between them. A further study also used this sample, focusing on human thymus T cells. That report notes: Finnish infants who were healthy and having corrective surgery for congenital heart defects made up the donors. Corrective cardiac surgery supplied the resected thymus tissue. Blood and thymic repertoires both appeared biased in V and J gene usage. A high degree of thymic repertoire overlap among unrelated individuals was reported in related research.

The rearrangement joins TRBV29-1 to TRBJ1-2; perhaps TRBD1 as D (5 bases). The sequence was collected from a boy under two years old with a congenital heart defect. Material for sequencing was thymocytes. This chain's CDR3 is CSVALIQGPSTF. For the CDR3, the DNA is TGCAGCGTCGCACTTATCCAGGGCCCTTCGACCTTC.